This T cell receptor beta chain was identified in a study of T cells in Graves' hyperthyroidism and ophthalmopathy. Study overall: Pretreatment peripheral blood was obtained at initial diagnosis.

V shed 3 bases and J shed 2 bases, with 12 bases lying between them. Looked up from germline, CDR1 is SGHTA and CDR2 is FQGTGA. The CDR3 covers 15 residues. Diagnoses used clinical symptoms, serum thyroxine and TRAb, thyroid ultrasound and orbital computed tomography. Study findings and constraints: Clonotypes that were expanded in thyroid above 0.001 mostly appeared in blood too. Stable hyperthyroidism was separated from ophthalmopathy by a model based on 13 V-J features.

Amplification of TCR beta CDR3 regions was performed using RNA transcripts as template. The TCR CDR3 first-round RT-PCR relied on the HTBI primer set. A single record per CDR3 protein comes from TCRdb applying MiXCR to the multiplex PCR reads. The repertoire consists of hundreds of thousands of distinct CDR3 sequences, with 13% occurring once and the leading ten covering around a tenth. This clonotype was counted at least ten times. What it binds is unknown. The specimen sequenced was blood. The chain is built from TRBV7-3 and TRBJ2-3; either TRBD1 or TRBD2 may supply D (5 bases each). The TCR originated in a woman between 18 and 29 years old with Graves' hyperthyroidism. As DNA, the CDR3 is TGTGCCAGCAGCTTGGGACGAGTAGCCACAGATACGCAGTATTTT. Its translation: CASSLGRVATDTQYF.